The clone carrying this T cell receptor (beta chain) occurred a few times. The target antigen is unknown. The study drew donors from healthy Caucasian individuals in Russia aged 6 to 90. Next came a second PCR, run for roughly 7 to 12 cycles, which used a sample-barcoded 5' primer along with a J-beta primer mix. The authors tagged each cDNA molecule using a template-switch adaptor with 12 random nucleotides. TCRdb processed the 5' RACE reads anew with MiXCR; each CDR3 protein has one entry. The sample lists some 1.1 million distinct CDR3 sequences; under 40% were seen once. These data originate in a study of blood T cells in healthy people across ages. The CDR3 has 15 amino acids. V lost 3 bases and J lost 1, with 12 bases in between. Germline CDR1 KGHSH, CDR2 LQKENI. Study-level findings and limits: Those diversity estimates obtained from one million T cells were thought to be underestimates.

The gene calls are TRBV18 and TRBJ1-1, with D possibly matching TRBD1 (6 bases). The receptor's source is a man aged 18 to 29 in good health. Sequenced: blood. The CDR3 region is CASSPPGHKNTEAFF. The CDR3 DNA sequence: TGTGCCAGCTCACCCCCGGGACACAAGAACACTGAAGCTTTCTTT.